The 17 T cell receptor beta chains in this list originate from one sample, sequenced in a study of shared clonotypes between healthy human individuals. Only in-frame clones appear in the TCRdb table, and some are missing; sequencing was by immunoSEQ multiplex PCR. This sample has about 460,000 clones, with 60% to 80% found just once. The specimen was PBMCs. The receptors stem from a middle-aged woman in good health. Some clones in this sample may be carry-over from other donors' samples.

This clone was recorded at least ten times. Other nucleotide sequences in the sample specify the same CDR3. This rearrangement joins TRBV9 to TRBJ2-7, with TRBD2 identical over 11 bases. V lost 3 bases and J lost 3; bases outside the gene matches: 2. CDR3 size: 14 residues. Germline V gives CDR1 SGDLS, CDR2 YYNGEE. The CDR3 DNA is TGTGCCAGCAGCGCCGGGACTAGCGGCTACGAGCAGTACTTC. It translates to CASSAGTSGYEQYF.

In the case of this clone: A far larger clone is a single base away, which makes a read error likely. V and J are TRBV7-3 and TRBJ2-1; D could derive from TRBD1 or TRBD2 (5 bases each). In germline, CDR1 is SGHTA, CDR2 FQGTGA. The CDR3 sequence is 15 residues long. V was clipped by 2 bases and J by 0 bases, with 8 bases between them. For the CDR3, the DNA is TGTGCCAGCAGCTTAGGGGACCCCTCCTACAATGAGCAGTTCTTC. Protein: CASSLGDPSYNEQFF.

The gene calls are TRBV5-1 and TRBJ2-6, with 7 bases that match TRBD1. CDR1 SGHRS and CDR2 YFSETQ come from the germline V gene. After removal of 4 bases from V and 0 bases from J, the junction contained 10 bases not matched to a gene. The CDR3 is 18 amino acids. The DNA of the CDR3 is TGCGCCAGCAGCATTCACAGGGGCGATAGCTCTGGGGCCAACGTCCTGACTTTC. It yields the protein CASSIHRGDSSGANVLTF.

The chain has TRBV20-1 and TRBJ2-5; D ambiguous. CDR3 length equals 10 residues. Germline V gives CDR1 DFQATT, CDR2 SNEGSKA (reference sequence). Deletions cut 4 bases from V and 5 bases from J, with 5 bases between. The CDR3 nucleotides are TGCAGTGCTACTTTGGAGACCCAGTACTTC. Protein: CSATLETQYF.

This chain links TRBV11-2 with TRBJ2-3; 8 bases are shared with TRBD2. The CDR3 loop spans 14 amino acids. Germline loops: CDR1 SGHAT, CDR2 FQNNGV. Trimming removed 4 bases from V and 5 bases from J; junction bases left unmatched: 5. The CDR3 coding sequence is TGTGCCAGCAGCTACGGACTAGCTGGAGATACGCAGTATTTT. Its protein is CASSYGLAGDTQYF.

The V call is TRBV7-2, the J call TRBJ2-1; D may correspond to TRBD1 or TRBD2 (5 bases each). Trimming shortened V by 9 bases and J by 6 bases, and 15 bases separated the two germline ends. Germline V gene sequence: CDR1 SGHTA, CDR2 FQGNSA. The CDR3 spans 13 residues. DNA for the CDR3: TGTGCCAGACTACTAGGGGCGGGCAATGAGCAGTTCTTC. This translates into CARLLGAGNEQFF.

CDR3 amino acids: CASSFPHRTGELFF. The DNA of the CDR3 is TGTGCCAGCAGTTTCCCACACCGCACCGGGGAGCTGTTTTTT. This chain connects TRBV28 to TRBJ2-2; D unresolved. The V end was cut by 3 bases, the J end by 4 bases, with 9 bases between. This CDR3 spans 14 amino acids. Germline V gene sequence: CDR1 MDHEN, CDR2 SYDVKM.

This clone turned up a few times. This chain joins TRBV2 and TRBJ1-5; 9 bases line up with TRBD1. The J segment lost 3 bases and the V segment lost 4 bases, leaving 7 bases of the junction unmatched. This CDR3 has 16 amino acids. Germline CDR1 and CDR2: SNHLY and FYNNEI. CDR3 in amino acids: CASSGRDRVINQPQHF. In DNA form, the CDR3 reads TGTGCCAGCAGTGGCCGGGACAGGGTCATCAATCAGCCCCAGCATTTT.

The J gene is TRBJ2-3, the V gene TRBV2; D possibly corresponds to TRBD1 (5 bases). Germline-derived CDR1 and CDR2 are SNHLY and FYNNEI. Trimming cost V 4 bases and J 2 bases, with 10 bases left between them. The CDR3 is 14 residues long. The CDR3 region is CASSVRQTTDTQYF. CDR3 DNA: TGTGCCAGCAGTGTTAGACAGACCACAGATACGCAGTATTTT.

The chain recombines TRBV18 with TRBJ1-4, with D perhaps TRBD1 (6 bases). The CDR3 consists of 15 residues. V was clipped by 0 bases and J by 7 bases, with 12 bases between them. The germline V gene encodes CDR1 KGHSH and CDR2 LQKENI. CDR3 sequence: CASSPPTGALEKLFF. CDR3 coding DNA: TGTGCCAGCTCACCACCAACGGGGGCACTTGAAAAACTGTTTTTT.

The chain uses TRBV27 and TRBJ1-1; TRBD1 agrees at 9 bases. The CDR3 runs 17 residues. Trimming removed 5 bases from V and 10 bases from J; junction bases left unmatched: 20. Germline CDR1 MNHEY, CDR2 SMNVEV (reference sequence). Written as DNA, the CDR3 is TGTGCCAGCAGTCTCCGAATGGGCTTCACCGGGACAGGGCGAGCTTTCTTT. Protein product: CASSLRMGFTGTGRAFF.

The genes are TRBV5-1 and TRBJ2-2; D call uncertain. The CDR3 length is 18 residues. In germline, CDR1 is SGHRS, CDR2 YFSETQ. Trimming removed 4 bases from V and 3 bases from J, with 22 bases in between. The CDR3 region has the DNA TGCGCCAGCAGCCCCCAGTTCTCGGGTAAGCGAGACACCGGGGAGCTGTTTTTT. It translates to CASSPQFSGKRDTGELFF.

This clone showed up many times. Within the sample, other DNA sequences also encode this same CDR3. V gene TRBV7-2 combines with J gene TRBJ2-5; 12 bases are a match to TRBD2. The germline gives CDR1 SGHTA, CDR2 FQGNSA. CDR3 length: 15 residues. With V trimmed by 5 bases and J by 4 bases, 5 bases remained unmatched. CDR3 residues: CASSIGLAGIETQYF. The CDR3 nucleotides are TGTGCCAGCAGCATCGGACTAGCGGGAATAGAGACCCAGTACTTC.

The chain joins TRBV7-9 to TRBJ1-4; 12 nucleotides agree with TRBD1. The V and J ends lost 5 bases and 7 bases, in that order; junction bases with no gene match: 5. CDR3 length: 15 amino acids. CDR1 is SEHNR and CDR2 is FQNEAQ in the germline V gene (reference sequence). CDR3 sequence (DNA): TGTGCCAGCAGCGGCGGGACAGGGGGCTTTGAAAAACTGTTTTTT. Its protein is CASSGGTGGFEKLFF.

V usage is TRBV6-1 and J usage is TRBJ2-7; 10 nucleotides align to TRBD1. V trimming: 6 bases; J trimming: 5 bases; junction bases outside the gene matches: 7. CDR1 and CDR2 from the germline V gene are MNHNS and SASEGT. The CDR3 runs to 14 residues. CDR3 nucleotide sequence: TGTGCCAGCAGCCCGGGACAGGGGCTCCACGAGCAGTACTTC. Translating gives CASSPGQGLHEQYF.

This clone was picked up many times. The rearrangement uses TRBV7-2 and TRBJ1-5; the match to TRBD1 covers 8 bases. V shed 1 base, J shed 0 bases, and the junction held 5 bases outside the gene matches. The CDR3 is made up of 17 amino acids. Germline V gene sequence: CDR1 SGHTA, CDR2 FQGNSA. CDR3 in DNA: TGTGCCAGCAGCTTAGTAGCAGGGGGCAGTAGCAATCAGCCCCAGCATTTT. It encodes CASSLVAGGSSNQPQHF.

This chain links TRBV29-1 with TRBJ2-1; 10 nucleotides agree with TRBD1. The CDR3 is made up of 15 amino acids. The germline V gene has CDR1 SQVTM and CDR2 ANQGSEA. With V trimmed by 5 bases and J by 4 bases, 8 bases remained unmatched. Written as DNA, the CDR3 is TGCAGCGTTCGCCGGGACAGGGGAACTTACAATGAGCAGTTCTTC. This translates into CSVRRDRGTYNEQFF.